One T cell receptor (beta chain) is described in this entry. Its antigen is unidentified. Indicated time point: blood from clinic visit 5 months post-surgery; TSC patient then seizure free. The sequenced cases were selected for having the highest brain T cell transcript signatures. Pre-surgery treatment included at least one anti-epileptic drug. TCRdb's copy holds only in-frame clones and misses some; the assay was immunoSEQ multiplex PCR. Seen here are hundreds of thousands of clones, roughly 93% observed once, and the top ten hold roughly 6%. These data belong to a study of brain T cells in children with intractable seizures. Findings of the study overall: Pre- and post-surgery blood differed in depth, so pre-surgery absences may be undersampling. Patients' HCMV serostatus was unknown; virus specificity rests on CDR3 similarity alone.

V shed 3 bases and J 6 bases; nucleotides not matched to a gene: 11. CDR1 and CDR2 (germline): LNHDA, SQIVND (reference sequence). The CDR3 loop spans 17 amino acids. Sequenced here: peripheral blood, sampled 4 to 5 months after surgery. The chain combines TRBV19 with TRBJ1-5; 10 bases are shared with TRBD1. This clonotype was obtained from a boy in the first two years of life with tuberous sclerosis and intractable seizures. CDR3 protein: CASSIRPGTGVLQPQHF. The DNA for the CDR3 is TGTGCCAGTAGTATTAGACCCGGGACAGGGGTACTTCAGCCCCAGCATTTT. Full variable domain (outside the CDR3, taken from reference TRBV19 and TRBJ1-5): DGGITQSPKYLFRKEGQNVTLSCEQNLNHDAMYWYRQDPGQGLRLIYYSQIVNDFQKGDIAEGYSVSREKKESFPLTVTSAQKNPTAFYLCASSIRPGTGVLQPQHFGDGTRLSIL.